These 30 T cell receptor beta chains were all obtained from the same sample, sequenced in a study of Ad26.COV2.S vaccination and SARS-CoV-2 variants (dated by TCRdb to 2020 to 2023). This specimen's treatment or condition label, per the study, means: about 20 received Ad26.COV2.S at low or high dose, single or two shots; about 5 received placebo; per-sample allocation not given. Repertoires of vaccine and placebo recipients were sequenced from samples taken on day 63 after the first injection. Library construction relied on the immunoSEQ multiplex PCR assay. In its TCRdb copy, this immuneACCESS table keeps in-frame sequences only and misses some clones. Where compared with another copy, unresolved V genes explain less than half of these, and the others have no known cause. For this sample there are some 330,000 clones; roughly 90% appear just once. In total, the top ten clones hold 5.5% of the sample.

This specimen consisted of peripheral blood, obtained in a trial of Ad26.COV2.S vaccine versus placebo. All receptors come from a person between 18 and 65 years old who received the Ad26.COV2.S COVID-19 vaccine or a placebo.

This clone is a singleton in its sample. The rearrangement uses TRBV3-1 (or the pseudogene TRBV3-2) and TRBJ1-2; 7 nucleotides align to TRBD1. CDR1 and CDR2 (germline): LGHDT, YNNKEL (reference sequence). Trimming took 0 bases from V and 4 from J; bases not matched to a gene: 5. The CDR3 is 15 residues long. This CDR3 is CASSQESGGAYGYTF. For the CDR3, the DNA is TGTGCCAGCAGCCAAGAGTCAGGGGGGGCCTATGGCTACACCTTC.

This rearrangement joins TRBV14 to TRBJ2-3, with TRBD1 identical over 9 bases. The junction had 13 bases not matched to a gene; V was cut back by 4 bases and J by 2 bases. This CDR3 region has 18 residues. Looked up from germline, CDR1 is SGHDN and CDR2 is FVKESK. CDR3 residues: CASSRRHPGTGITDTQYF. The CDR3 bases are TGTGCCAGCAGCCGCCGACACCCCGGGACAGGGATCACAGATACGCAGTATTTT.

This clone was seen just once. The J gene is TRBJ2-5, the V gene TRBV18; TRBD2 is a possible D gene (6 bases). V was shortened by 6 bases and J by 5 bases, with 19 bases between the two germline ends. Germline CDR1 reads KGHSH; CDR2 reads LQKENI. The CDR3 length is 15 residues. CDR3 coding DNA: TGTGCCAGCTCGCTTGGGAATGGACGGGGGGAGACCCAGTACTTC. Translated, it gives CASSLGNGRGETQYF.

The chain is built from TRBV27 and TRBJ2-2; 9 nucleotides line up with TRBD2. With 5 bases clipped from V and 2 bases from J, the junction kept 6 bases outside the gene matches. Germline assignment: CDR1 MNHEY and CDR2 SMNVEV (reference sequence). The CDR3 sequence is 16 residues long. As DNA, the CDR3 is TGTGCCAGCAGTCCTGGACTAGCGAAAAACACCGGGGAGCTGTTTTTT. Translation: CASSPGLAKNTGELFF.

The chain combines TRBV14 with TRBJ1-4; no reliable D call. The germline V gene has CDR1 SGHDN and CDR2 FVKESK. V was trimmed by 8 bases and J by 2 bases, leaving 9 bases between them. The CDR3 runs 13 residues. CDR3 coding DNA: TGTGCCAGCCACGGGCAGACTAATGAAAAACTGTTTTTT. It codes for CASHGQTNEKLFF.

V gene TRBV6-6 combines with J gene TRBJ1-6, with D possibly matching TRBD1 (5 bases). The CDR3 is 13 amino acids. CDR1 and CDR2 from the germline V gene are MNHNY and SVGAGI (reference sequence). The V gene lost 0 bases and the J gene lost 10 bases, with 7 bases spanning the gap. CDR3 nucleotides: TGTGCCAGCAGTTACTCGAGGGGATCACCCCTCCACTTT. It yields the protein CASSYSRGSPLHF.

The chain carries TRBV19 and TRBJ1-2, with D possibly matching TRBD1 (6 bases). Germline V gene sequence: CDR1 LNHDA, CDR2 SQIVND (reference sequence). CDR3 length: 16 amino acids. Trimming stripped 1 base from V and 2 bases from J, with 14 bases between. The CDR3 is CASSIVRDIINYGYTF. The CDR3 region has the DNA TGTGCCAGTAGTATAGTAAGGGACATCATCAACTATGGCTACACCTTC.

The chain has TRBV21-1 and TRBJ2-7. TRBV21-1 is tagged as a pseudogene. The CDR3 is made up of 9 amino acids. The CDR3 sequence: CAGYYEQYV. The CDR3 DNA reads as TGTGCTGGGTACTACGAGCAGTACGTC.

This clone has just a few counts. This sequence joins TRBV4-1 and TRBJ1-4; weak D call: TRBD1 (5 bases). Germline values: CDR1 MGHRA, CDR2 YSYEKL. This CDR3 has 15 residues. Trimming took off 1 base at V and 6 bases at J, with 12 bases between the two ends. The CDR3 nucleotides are TGCGCCAGCAGCCAAGGGACCAGGGCTGATGAAAAACTGTTTTTT. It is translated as CASSQGTRADEKLFF.

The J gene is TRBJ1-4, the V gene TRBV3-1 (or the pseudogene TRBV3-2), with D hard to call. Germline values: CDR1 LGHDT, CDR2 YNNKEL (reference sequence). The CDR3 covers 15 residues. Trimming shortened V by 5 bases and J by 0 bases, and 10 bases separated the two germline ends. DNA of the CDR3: TGTGCCAGCAGCTACGGTTCCACAACTAATGAAAAACTGTTTTTT. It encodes CASSYGSTTNEKLFF.

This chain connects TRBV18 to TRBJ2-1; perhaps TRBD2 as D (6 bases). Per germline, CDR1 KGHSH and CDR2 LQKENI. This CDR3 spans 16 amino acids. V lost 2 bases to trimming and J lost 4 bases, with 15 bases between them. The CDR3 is CASSPVGGVTYNEQFF. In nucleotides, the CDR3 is TGTGCCAGCTCACCAGTAGGAGGGGTCACTTACAATGAGCAGTTCTTC.

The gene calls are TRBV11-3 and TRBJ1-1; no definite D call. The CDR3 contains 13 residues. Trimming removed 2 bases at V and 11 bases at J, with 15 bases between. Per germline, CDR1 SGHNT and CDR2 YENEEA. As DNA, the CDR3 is TGTGCCAGCAGCTTACACCCCCGGACGTGCGCTTTCTTT. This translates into CASSLHPRTCAFF. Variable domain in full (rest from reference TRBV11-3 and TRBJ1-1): EAGVVQSPRYKIIEKKQPVAFWCNPISGHNTLYWYLQNLGQGPELLIRYENEEAVDDSQLPKDRFSAERLKGVDSTLKIQPAELGDSAVYLCASSLHPRTCAFFGQGTRLTVV.

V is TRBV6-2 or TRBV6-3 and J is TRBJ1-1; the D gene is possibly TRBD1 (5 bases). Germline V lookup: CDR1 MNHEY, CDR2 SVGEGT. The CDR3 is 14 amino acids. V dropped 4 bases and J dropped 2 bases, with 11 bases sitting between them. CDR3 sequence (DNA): TGTGCCAGCAGTTGGGGCAGTCTTAACACTGAAGCTTTCTTT. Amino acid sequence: CASSWGSLNTEAFF.

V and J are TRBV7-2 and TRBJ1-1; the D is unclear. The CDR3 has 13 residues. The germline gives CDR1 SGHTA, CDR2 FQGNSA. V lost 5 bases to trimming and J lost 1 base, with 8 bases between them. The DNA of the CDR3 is TGTGCCAGCAGCGGCGGGCAGAACACTGAAGCTTTCTTT. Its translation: CASSGGQNTEAFF.

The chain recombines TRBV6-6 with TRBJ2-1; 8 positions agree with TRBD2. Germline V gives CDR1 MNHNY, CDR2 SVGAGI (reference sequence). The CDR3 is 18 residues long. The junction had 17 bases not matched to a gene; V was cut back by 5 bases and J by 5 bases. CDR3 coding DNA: TGTGCCAGCAGTCCACAAGCGGGAGTCTACGGGGGGGACAATGAGCAGTTCTTC. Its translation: CASSPQAGVYGGDNEQFF.

The CDR3 here is CASSPVQGRGQPQHF. In DNA, the CDR3 is TGTGCCAGCTCACCAGTACAGGGTAGAGGTCAGCCCCAGCATTTT. J is TRBJ1-5 and V is TRBV18, with a tentative D call TRBD1 (6 bases). The CDR3 spans 15 residues. V shed 2 bases and J shed 6 bases, with 14 bases lying between them. Germline CDR1 reads KGHSH; CDR2 reads LQKENI. The variable domain in full, with the rest retrieved from reference TRBV18 and TRBJ1-5, is NAGVMQNPRHLVRRRGQEARLRCSPMKGHSHVYWYRQLPEEGLKFMVYLQKENIIDESGMPKERFSAEFPKEGPSILRIQQVVRGDSAAYFCASSPVQGRGQPQHFGDGTRLSIL.

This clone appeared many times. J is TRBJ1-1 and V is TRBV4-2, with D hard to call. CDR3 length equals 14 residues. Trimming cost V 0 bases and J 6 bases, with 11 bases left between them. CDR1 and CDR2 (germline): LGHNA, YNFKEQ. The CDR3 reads CASSQDRGIPEAFF. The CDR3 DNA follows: TGTGCCAGCAGCCAAGACCGCGGAATCCCTGAAGCTTTCTTT.

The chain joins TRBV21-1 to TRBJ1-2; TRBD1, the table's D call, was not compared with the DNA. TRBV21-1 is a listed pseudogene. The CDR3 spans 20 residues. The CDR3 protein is CASSKQTGTSLSSLDYGYTF. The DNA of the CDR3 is TGTGCCAGCAGCAAACAAACCGGGACAAGTCTCTCGAGCTTGGACTATGGCTACACCTTC.

CDR3 nucleotides: TGTGCCAGCAGTTTACTGGCGTCCAAAAACATTCAGTACTTC. Its protein is CASSLLASKNIQYF. The V gene is TRBV27, the J gene TRBJ2-4; D gene unclear. The CDR3 is 14 residues long. Germline CDR1 reads MNHEY; CDR2 reads SMNVEV (reference sequence). V gave up 2 bases and J gave up 2 bases, with 7 bases separating them.

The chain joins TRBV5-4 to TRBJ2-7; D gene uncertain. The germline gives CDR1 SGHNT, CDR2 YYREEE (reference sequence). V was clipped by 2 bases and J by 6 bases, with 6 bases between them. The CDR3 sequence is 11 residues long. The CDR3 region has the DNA TGTGCCAGCAGCTTAAGTGGCGAGCAGTACTTC. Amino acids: CASSLSGEQYF.

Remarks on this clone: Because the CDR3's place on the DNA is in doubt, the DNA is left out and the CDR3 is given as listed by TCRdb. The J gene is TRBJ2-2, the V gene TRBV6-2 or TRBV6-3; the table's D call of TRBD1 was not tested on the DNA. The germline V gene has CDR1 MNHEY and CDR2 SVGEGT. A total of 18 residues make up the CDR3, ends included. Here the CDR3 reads CASSSSDRGELNTGELFF.

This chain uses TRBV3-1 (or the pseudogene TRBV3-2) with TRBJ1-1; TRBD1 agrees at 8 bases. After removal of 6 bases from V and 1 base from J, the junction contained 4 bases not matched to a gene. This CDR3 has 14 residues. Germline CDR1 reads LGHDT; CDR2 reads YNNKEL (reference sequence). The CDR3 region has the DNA TGTGCCAGCAGAAGACAGGGGCGGAACACTGAAGCTTTCTTT. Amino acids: CASRRQGRNTEAFF.

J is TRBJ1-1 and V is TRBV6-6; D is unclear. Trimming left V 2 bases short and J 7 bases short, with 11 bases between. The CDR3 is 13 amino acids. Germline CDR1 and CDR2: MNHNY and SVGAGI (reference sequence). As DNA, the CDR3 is TGTGCCAGCAGTTACAATTTTCGACGTGAAGCTTTCTTT. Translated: CASSYNFRREAFF.

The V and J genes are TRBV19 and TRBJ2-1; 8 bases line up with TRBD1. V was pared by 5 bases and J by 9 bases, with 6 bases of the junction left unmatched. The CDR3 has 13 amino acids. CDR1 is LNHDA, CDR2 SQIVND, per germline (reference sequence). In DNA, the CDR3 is TGTGCCAGTAGTGCCCGACAGGGGTTTGAGCAGTTCTTC. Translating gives CASSARQGFEQFF.

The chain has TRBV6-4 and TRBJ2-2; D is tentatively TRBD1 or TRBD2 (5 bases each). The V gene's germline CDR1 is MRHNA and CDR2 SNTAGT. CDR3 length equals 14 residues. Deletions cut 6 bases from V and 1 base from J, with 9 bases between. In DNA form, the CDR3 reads TGTGCCAGCAGCGGGACCCAGAACACCGGGGAGCTGTTTTTT. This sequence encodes CASSGTQNTGELFF.

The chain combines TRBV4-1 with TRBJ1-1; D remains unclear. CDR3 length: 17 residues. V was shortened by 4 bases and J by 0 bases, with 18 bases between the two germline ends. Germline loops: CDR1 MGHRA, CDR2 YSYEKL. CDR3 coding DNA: TGCGCCAGCAGCCCCGGGCCGACCACACTGTTGAACACTGAAGCTTTCTTT. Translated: CASSPGPTTLLNTEAFF.

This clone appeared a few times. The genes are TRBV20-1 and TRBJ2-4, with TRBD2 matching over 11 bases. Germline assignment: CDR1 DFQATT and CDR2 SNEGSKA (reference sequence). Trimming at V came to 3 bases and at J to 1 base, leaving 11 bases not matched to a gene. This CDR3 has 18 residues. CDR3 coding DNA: TGCAGTGCTAGTAGTGAACTAGCGGGAGTGGCCGCCAAAAACATTCAGTACTTC. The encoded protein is CSASSELAGVAAKNIQYF.

CDR3 bases: TGTGCCAGCAGCTATAAGGGGTTGTCCTACAATGAGCAGTTCTTC. Its translation: CASSYKGLSYNEQFF. The V gene is TRBV7-9, the J gene TRBJ2-1; possible D gene TRBD1, 5 bases. This CDR3 comprises 15 residues. V lost 4 bases, J lost 1 base, and 11 bases lay in between. In germline, CDR1 is SEHNR, CDR2 FQNEAQ (reference sequence).

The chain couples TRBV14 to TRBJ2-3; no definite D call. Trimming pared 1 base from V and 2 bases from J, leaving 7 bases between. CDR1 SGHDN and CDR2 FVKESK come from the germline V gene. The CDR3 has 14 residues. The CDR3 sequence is CASSQVLTTDTQYF. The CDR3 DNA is TGTGCCAGCAGCCAAGTTCTTACCACAGATACGCAGTATTTT.

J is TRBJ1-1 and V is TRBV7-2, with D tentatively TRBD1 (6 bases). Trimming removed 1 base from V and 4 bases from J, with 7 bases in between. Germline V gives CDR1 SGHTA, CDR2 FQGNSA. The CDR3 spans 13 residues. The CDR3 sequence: CASSLGQVTEAFF. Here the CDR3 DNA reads TGTGCCAGCAGCTTAGGACAGGTCACTGAAGCTTTCTTT.